Each of the 27 T cell receptor beta chains below was sequenced from the same sample in a study of beta chain features in type 1 diabetes. As every portion of the isolated RNA was reverse transcribed, the sequencing read expressed TCRB transcripts. The repertoire was sequenced with immunoSEQ multiplex PCR; TCRdb's copy has only in-frame clones and lacks some. In the table there are hundreds of thousands of clones, more than 65% of which are singletons. Sequencing input: naive CD4+ T cells from blood. These TCRs come from a man in his thirties or forties in good health.

V and J are TRBV9 and TRBJ2-2, with 7 bases fitting TRBD1. The CDR3 runs to 18 residues. Germline CDR1 SGDLS, CDR2 YYNGEE. V lost 2 bases and J lost 4; bases outside the gene matches: 14. CDR3 nucleotides: TGTGCCAGCAGCGTCTCCTCGCCAGGGGGATCGTTCACCGGGGAGCTGTTTTTT. This sequence encodes CASSVSSPGGSFTGELFF.

The J gene is TRBJ2-7, the V gene TRBV7-9, with 9 bases identical to TRBD1. V trimming: 4 bases; J trimming: 3 bases; junction bases outside the gene matches: 7. Germline V lookup: CDR1 SEHNR, CDR2 FQNEAQ (reference sequence). The CDR3 consists of 15 residues. In DNA, the CDR3 is TGTGCCAGCAGCTCACCGGGACAGGGAAACTACGAGCAGTACTTC. Its translation is CASSSPGQGNYEQYF.

The rearrangement joins TRBV29-1 to TRBJ2-5, with a possible D match to TRBD1 (5 bases). This CDR3 comprises 13 residues. Germline-derived CDR1 and CDR2 are SQVTM and ANQGSEA. Trimming cost V 6 bases and J 1 base, with 12 bases left between them. This CDR3 is CSVPRQLQETQYF. CDR3 in DNA: TGCAGCGTCCCTCGACAGCTCCAAGAGACCCAGTACTTC.

This clone was detected once. The V gene is TRBV7-9, the J gene TRBJ2-7; TRBD2 matches 11 bases. V lost 6 bases and J lost 2; bases outside the gene matches: 3. Germline-derived CDR1 and CDR2 are SEHNR and FQNEAQ (reference sequence). This CDR3 is built from 14 residues. CDR3 nucleotide sequence: TGTGCCAGCAGTTCTAGCGGGAGGACCTACGAGCAGTACTTC. As protein: CASSSSGRTYEQYF.

A word on this clone: The same CDR3 arises from other DNA sequences in this sample as well. This chain links TRBV15 with TRBJ2-1; TRBD2 is a possible D gene (5 bases). This CDR3 is built from 15 residues. Per the germline V gene, CDR1 is LNHNV and CDR2 is YYDKDF (reference sequence). The ends were cut back, 0 bases at V and 2 bases at J, with 8 bases in the middle. For the CDR3, the DNA is TGTGCCACCAGCAGAGAACGAGGGACCTACAATGAGCAGTTCTTC. This encodes CATSRERGTYNEQFF.

The V and J genes are TRBV9 and TRBJ2-1; the D gene could be TRBD1 or TRBD2 (6 bases each). V lost 0 bases, J lost 8 bases, and 12 bases lay in between. In germline, CDR1 is SGDLS, CDR2 YYNGEE. This CDR3 contains 14 residues. CDR3: CASSVEGGTDEQFF. CDR3 in DNA: TGTGCCAGCAGCGTAGAGGGGGGCACGGATGAGCAGTTCTTC.

This clone was recorded a few times. V gene TRBV29-1 combines with J gene TRBJ1-2; maybe TRBD1 (6 bases). Germline CDR1 and CDR2: SQVTM and ANQGSEA. Trimming took 6 bases from V and 1 from J, leaving 12 bases between them. The CDR3 runs to 13 residues. The CDR3 loop reads CSVADRINYGYTF. The CDR3, as DNA: TGCAGCGTAGCAGACAGGATTAACTATGGCTACACCTTC.

V is TRBV29-1 and J is TRBJ1-2; TRBD1 agrees at 7 bases. The CDR3 totals 15 residues. The ends lost 6 bases at V and 7 bases at J; junction bases unmatched: 17. Germline V gene sequence: CDR1 SQVTM, CDR2 ANQGSEA. CDR3 nucleotides: TGCAGCGTAGAAAAAGCAGGTGGGACAGAAAGTGGCTACACCTTC. Residues: CSVEKAGGTESGYTF.

This chain connects TRBV10-3 to TRBJ2-1; 10 nucleotides match TRBD2. Germline V gene lookup returns CDR1 ENHRY and CDR2 SYGVKD. Trimming cost V 2 bases and J 6 bases; bases outside gene matches: 7. The length of the CDR3 is 16 residues. This CDR3 is CAISETSGTARNEQFF. The CDR3 nucleotides read TGTGCCATCAGTGAGACTAGCGGGACTGCCCGCAATGAGCAGTTCTTC.

The V call is TRBV7-2, the J call TRBJ2-2; the match to TRBD2 covers 9 bases. Germline V CDR1 and CDR2: SGHTA, FQGNSA. This CDR3 is built from 16 residues. J lost 7 bases, V lost 1 base, and 7 bases had no gene match. CDR3 DNA sequence: TGTGCCAGCAGCTTAGGACGGCTAGCGGGATTCGGGGAGCTGTTTTTT. Amino acid sequence: CASSLGRLAGFGELFF.

This clone was detected once. The identical CDR3 is also encoded by other nucleotide sequences in the sample. The V and J genes are TRBV9 and TRBJ2-3; D remains unclear. This CDR3 has 15 residues. Trimming removed 0 bases at V and 0 bases at J, with 8 bases between. Germline-derived CDR1 and CDR2 are SGDLS and YYNGEE. The CDR3, as DNA: TGTGCCAGCAGCGTAGCTGGCGGTAGCACAGATACGCAGTATTTT. This gives the protein CASSVAGGSTDTQYF.

In this sample, this clone turned up a few times. The V call is TRBV7-2, the J call TRBJ2-1; 9 nucleotides line up with TRBD2. Germline values: CDR1 SGHTA, CDR2 FQGNSA. This CDR3 has 15 residues. Unmatched junction bases numbered 9, after V lost 5 bases and J lost 7 bases. CDR3: CASSRGQRGVNEQFF. DNA for the CDR3: TGTGCCAGCAGCCGCGGGCAGCGGGGGGTGAATGAGCAGTTCTTC.

This clone was recorded only once. The chain has TRBV7-9 and TRBJ2-7, with TRBD1 as a possible D gene (7 bases). Germline CDR1 reads SEHNR; CDR2 reads FQNEAQ (reference sequence). The V gene lost 0 bases and the J gene lost 7 bases, with 19 bases spanning the gap. The CDR3 totals 16 residues. Here the CDR3 DNA reads TGTGCCAGCAGCTTAGCGCGGCGGGACAGTGGGTGGGAGCAGTACTTC. It codes for CASSLARRDSGWEQYF.

The chain links TRBV7-2 to TRBJ2-7; 8 positions agree with TRBD2. Germline loops: CDR1 SGHTA, CDR2 FQGNSA. V lost 3 bases to trimming and J lost 5 bases; unmatched junction nucleotides: 9. This CDR3 spans 15 amino acids. The CDR3 is CASSFTGTRGDEQYF. As DNA, the CDR3 is TGTGCCAGCAGCTTTACCGGGACTAGAGGGGACGAGCAGTACTTC.

The chain is built from TRBV2 and TRBJ2-1; D is uncertain. CDR1 SNHLY and CDR2 FYNNEI come from the germline V gene. This CDR3 is 11 amino acids long. V gave up 4 bases and J gave up 8 bases, with 6 bases separating them. CDR3 DNA sequence: TGTGCCAGCAGTGTGCGGTATGAGCAGTTCTTC. Translation: CASSVRYEQFF.

The chain employs TRBV7-2 and TRBJ2-5, with 9 bases aligning to TRBD1. The V and J ends lost 4 bases and 4 bases, in that order; junction bases with no gene match: 7. This CDR3 is built from 15 residues. Germline CDR1 is SGHTA and CDR2 is FQGNSA. DNA for the CDR3: TGTGCCAGCAGCTCCGGGACAGGGTGGTCAGAGACCCAGTACTTC. Its protein product is CASSSGTGWSETQYF.

The rearrangement links TRBV7-2 to TRBJ2-3; D unresolved. V was trimmed by 2 bases and J by 4 bases, leaving 4 bases between them. Germline CDR1 and CDR2: SGHTA and FQGNSA. CDR3 length equals 12 residues. The CDR3 loop is CASSLTPDTQYF. The CDR3, as DNA: TGTGCCAGCAGCTTAACCCCAGATACGCAGTATTTT.

The genes are TRBV11-2 and TRBJ2-2, with D perhaps matching TRBD2 (5 bases). The V and J ends lost 1 base and 5 bases respectively, with 8 bases between them. Germline assignment: CDR1 SGHAT and CDR2 FQNNGV. This CDR3 spans 14 amino acids. This chain's CDR3 is CASSLGGRTGELFF. The CDR3 coding sequence is TGTGCCAGCAGCTTAGGAGGGCGGACCGGGGAGCTGTTTTTT.

The chain couples TRBV18 to TRBJ2-3; 8 nucleotides agree with TRBD1. CDR3 length equals 14 residues. V trimming: 3 bases; J trimming: 2 bases; junction bases outside the gene matches: 1. Germline V gives CDR1 KGHSH, CDR2 LQKENI. The CDR3 bases are TGTGCCAGCTCACCGGACAGGGTCACAGATACGCAGTATTTT. This encodes CASSPDRVTDTQYF.

The chain links TRBV15 to TRBJ2-3; 8 bases are shared with TRBD1. Germline CDR1 LNHNV, CDR2 YYDKDF (reference sequence). The CDR3 runs to 14 residues. The V segment lost 5 bases and the J segment 3 bases; nucleotides outside the gene matches: 4. CDR3: CATSPRQGTDTQYF. The CDR3, as DNA: TGTGCCACCAGCCCCCGACAGGGGACAGATACGCAGTATTTT.

The rearrangement joins TRBV7-2 to TRBJ2-7; possible D gene TRBD1, 6 bases. There are 15 residues in the CDR3. The germline V gene encodes CDR1 SGHTA and CDR2 FQGNSA. Trimming pared 5 bases from V and 2 bases from J, leaving 16 bases between. As DNA, the CDR3 is TGTGCCAGCAGCGCCCTACCGACAGGTCCCTACGAGCAGTACTTC. Encoded protein: CASSALPTGPYEQYF.

This clone was seen more than once but under ten times. The chain links TRBV30 to TRBJ2-3; the match to TRBD1 covers 9 bases. The CDR3 runs to 16 residues. J lost 2 bases, V lost 2 bases, and 8 bases had no gene match. CDR1 and CDR2 (germline): GTSNPN, SVGIG (reference sequence). The CDR3 bases are TGTGCCTGGAGTAACGGACAGGGGTCACTCACAGATACGCAGTATTTT. It translates to CAWSNGQGSLTDTQYF. Using reference TRBV30 and TRBJ2-3 for the parts outside the CDR3, the full variable domain is SQTIHQWPATLVQPVGSPLSLECTVEGTSNPNLYWYRQAAGRGLQLLFYSVGIGQISSEVPQNLSASRPQDRQFILSSKKLLLSDSGFYLCAWSNGQGSLTDTQYFGPGTRLTVL.

This clone was seen only a few times. CDR3 in amino acids: CSVLDGGSVEQFF. CDR3 nucleotides: TGCAGCGTCCTGGACGGGGGGTCTGTCGAGCAGTTCTTC. J is TRBJ2-1 and V is TRBV29-1, with 7 bases matching TRBD2. The V gene's germline CDR1 is SQVTM and CDR2 ANQGSEA. The CDR3 sequence is 13 residues long. V lost 6 bases, J lost 10 bases, and 12 bases stayed unmatched.

The V gene is TRBV29-1, the J gene TRBJ2-3; maybe TRBD2 (5 bases). The CDR3 loop spans 13 amino acids. V lost 6 bases to trimming and J lost 2 bases, with 12 bases between them. The V gene's germline CDR1 is SQVTM and CDR2 ANQGSEA. CDR3 protein: CSVLGKVTDTQYF. The CDR3 DNA is TGCAGCGTACTAGGGAAGGTCACAGATACGCAGTATTTT.

The chain uses TRBV28 and TRBJ2-1; perhaps TRBD2 as D (6 bases). Trimming stripped 5 bases from V and 9 bases from J, with 11 bases between. This CDR3 spans 12 amino acids. The V gene's germline CDR1 is MDHEN and CDR2 SYDVKM. The DNA for the CDR3 is TGTGCCAGCAGTCCGTCTAGCGCTGAGCAGTTCTTC. As protein: CASSPSSAEQFF. Based on the CDR3 plus reference TRBV28 and TRBJ2-1, the full variable domain is DVKVTQSSRYLVKRTGEKVFLECVQDMDHENMFWYRQDPGLGLRLIYFSYDVKMKEKGDIPEGYSVSREKKERFSLILESASTNQTSMYLCASSPSSAEQFFGPGTRLTVL.

V gene TRBV14 combines with J gene TRBJ2-7, with D perhaps TRBD2 (5 bases). The CDR3 contains 11 residues. Germline V gives CDR1 SGHDN, CDR2 FVKESK. V lost 3 bases, J lost 5 bases, and 5 bases lay in between. CDR3 in amino acids: CASSHGDEQYF. The CDR3 region has the DNA TGTGCCAGCAGCCACGGGGACGAGCAGTACTTC.

V gene TRBV4-1 combines with J gene TRBJ2-4, with TRBD1 as a possible D gene (5 bases). The CDR3 extends over 18 amino acids. CDR1 and CDR2 from the germline V gene are MGHRA and YSYEKL. V was trimmed by 4 bases and J by 0 bases, leaving 19 bases between them. The CDR3 is CASSPIIQVIRAKNIQYF. DNA of the CDR3: TGCGCCAGCAGCCCGATAATACAGGTTATTCGAGCCAAAAACATTCAGTACTTC.